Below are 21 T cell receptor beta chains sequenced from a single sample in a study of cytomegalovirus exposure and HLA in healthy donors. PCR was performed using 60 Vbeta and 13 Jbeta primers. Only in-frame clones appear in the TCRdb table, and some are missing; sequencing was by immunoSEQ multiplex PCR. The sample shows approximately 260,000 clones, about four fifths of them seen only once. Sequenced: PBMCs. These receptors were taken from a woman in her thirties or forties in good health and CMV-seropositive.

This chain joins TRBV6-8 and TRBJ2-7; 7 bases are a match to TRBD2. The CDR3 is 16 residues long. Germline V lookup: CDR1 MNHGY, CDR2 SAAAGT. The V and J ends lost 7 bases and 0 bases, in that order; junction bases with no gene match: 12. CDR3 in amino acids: CASMGSGPLSSYEQYF. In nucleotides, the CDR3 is TGTGCCAGCATGGGTAGCGGGCCCTTGAGCTCCTACGAGCAGTACTTC.

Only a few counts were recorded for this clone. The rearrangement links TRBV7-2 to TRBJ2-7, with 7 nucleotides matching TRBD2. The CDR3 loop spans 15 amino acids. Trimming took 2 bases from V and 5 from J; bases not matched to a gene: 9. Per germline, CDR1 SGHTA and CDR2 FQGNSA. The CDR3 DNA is TGTGCCAGCAGCTTAAGTTACGCGGGAGCCCACGAGCAGTACTTC. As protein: CASSLSYAGAHEQYF.

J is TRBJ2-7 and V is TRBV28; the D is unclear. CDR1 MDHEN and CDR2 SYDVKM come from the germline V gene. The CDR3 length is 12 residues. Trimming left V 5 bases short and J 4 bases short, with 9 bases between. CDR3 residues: CASSHSMYEQYF. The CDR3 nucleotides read TGTGCCAGCAGTCACTCTATGTACGAGCAGTACTTC.

CDR3 protein: CASSSQGGYQPQHF. The CDR3 DNA sequence: TGTGCCAGTAGTTCGCAGGGTGGATATCAGCCCCAGCATTTT. The rearrangement links TRBV19 to TRBJ1-5, with a tentative D call TRBD1 (5 bases). This CDR3 is built from 14 residues. Trimming shortened V by 5 bases and J by 5 bases, and 13 bases separated the two germline ends. Per the germline V gene, CDR1 is LNHDA and CDR2 is SQIVND (reference sequence).

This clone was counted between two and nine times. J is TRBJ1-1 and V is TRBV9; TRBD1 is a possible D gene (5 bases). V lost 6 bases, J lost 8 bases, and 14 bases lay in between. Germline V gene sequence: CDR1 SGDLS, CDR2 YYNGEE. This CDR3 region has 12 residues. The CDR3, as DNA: TGTGCCAGCACCAATAGGCAGGGCGAAGCTTTCTTT. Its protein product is CASTNRQGEAFF. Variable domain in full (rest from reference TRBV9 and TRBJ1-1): DSGVTQTPKHLITATGQRVTLRCSPRSGDLSVYWYQQSLDQGLQFLIQYYNGEERAKGNILERFSAQQFPDLHSELNLSSLELGDSALYFCASTNRQGEAFFGQGTRLTVV.

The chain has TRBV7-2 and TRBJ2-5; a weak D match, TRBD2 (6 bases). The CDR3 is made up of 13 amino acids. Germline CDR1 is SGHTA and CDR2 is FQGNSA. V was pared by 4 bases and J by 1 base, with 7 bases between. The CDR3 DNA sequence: TGTGCCAGCAGCTACGGGGGCCAAGAGACCCAGTACTTC. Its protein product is CASSYGGQETQYF.

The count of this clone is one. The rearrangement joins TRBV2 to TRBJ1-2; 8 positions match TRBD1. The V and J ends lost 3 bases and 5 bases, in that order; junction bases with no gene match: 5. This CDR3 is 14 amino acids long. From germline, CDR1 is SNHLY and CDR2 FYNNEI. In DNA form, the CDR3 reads TGTGCCAGCAGTGACGGACAGGGCCCTTATGGCTACACCTTC. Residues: CASSDGQGPYGYTF.

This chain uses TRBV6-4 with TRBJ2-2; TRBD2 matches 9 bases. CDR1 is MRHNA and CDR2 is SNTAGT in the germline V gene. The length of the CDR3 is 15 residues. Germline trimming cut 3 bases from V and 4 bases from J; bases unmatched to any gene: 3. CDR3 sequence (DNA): TGTGCCAGCAGTGAAACAGCGGGGGGCACCGGGGAGCTGTTTTTT. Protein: CASSETAGGTGELFF.

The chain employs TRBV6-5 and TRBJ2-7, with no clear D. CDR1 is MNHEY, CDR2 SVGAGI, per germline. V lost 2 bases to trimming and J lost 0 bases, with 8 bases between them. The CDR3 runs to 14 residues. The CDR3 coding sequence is TGTGCCAGCAGTTACCAACTGAACTCCTACGAGCAGTACTTC. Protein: CASSYQLNSYEQYF.

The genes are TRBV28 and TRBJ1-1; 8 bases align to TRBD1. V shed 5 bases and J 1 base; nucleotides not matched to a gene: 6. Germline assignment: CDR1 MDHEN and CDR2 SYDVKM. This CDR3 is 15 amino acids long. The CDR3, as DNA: TGTGCCAGCAGTGGGTGGGGGACAGGGAACACTGAAGCTTTCTTT. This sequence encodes CASSGWGTGNTEAFF.

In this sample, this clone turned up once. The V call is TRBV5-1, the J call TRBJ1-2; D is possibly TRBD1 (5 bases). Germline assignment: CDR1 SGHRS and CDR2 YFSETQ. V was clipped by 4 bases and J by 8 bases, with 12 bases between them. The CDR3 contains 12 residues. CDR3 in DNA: TGCGCCAGCAGCCCTGGACAAGCCGGCTACACCTTC. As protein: CASSPGQAGYTF.

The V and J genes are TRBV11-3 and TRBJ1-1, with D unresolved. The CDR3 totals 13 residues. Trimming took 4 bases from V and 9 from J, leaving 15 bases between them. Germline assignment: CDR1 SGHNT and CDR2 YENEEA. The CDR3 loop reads CASSSNAGYQAFF. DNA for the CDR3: TGTGCCAGCAGCTCCAACGCGGGGTACCAAGCTTTCTTT.

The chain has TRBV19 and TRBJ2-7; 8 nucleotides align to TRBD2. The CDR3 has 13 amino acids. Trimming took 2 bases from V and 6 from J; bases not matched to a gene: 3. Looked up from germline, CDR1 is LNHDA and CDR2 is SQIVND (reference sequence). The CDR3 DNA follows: TGTGCCAGTAGTATACGGGAGGGGCTCGAGCAGTACTTC. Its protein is CASSIREGLEQYF.

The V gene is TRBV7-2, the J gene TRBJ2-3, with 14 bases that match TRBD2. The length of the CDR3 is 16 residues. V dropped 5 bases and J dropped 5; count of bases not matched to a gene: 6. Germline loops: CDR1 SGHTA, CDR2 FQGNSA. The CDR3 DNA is TGTGCCAGCAGCCCCGGACTAGCGGGGGGTGAAGATACGCAGTATTTT. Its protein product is CASSPGLAGGEDTQYF.

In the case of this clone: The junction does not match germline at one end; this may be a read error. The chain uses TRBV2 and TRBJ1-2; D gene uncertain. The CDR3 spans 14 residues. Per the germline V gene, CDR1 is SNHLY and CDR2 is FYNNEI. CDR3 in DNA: TGTGCCAGCAGCGAAGGGTTGGAGTTCTATGGCTACACCTTC. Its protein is CASSEGLEFYGYTF. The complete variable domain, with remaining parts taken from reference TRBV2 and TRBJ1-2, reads EPEVTQTPSHQVTQMGQEVILRCVPISNHLYFYWYRQILGQKVEFLVSFYNNEISEKSEIFDDQFSVERPDGSNFTLKIRSTKLEDSAMYFCASSEGLEFYGYTFGSGTRLTVV.

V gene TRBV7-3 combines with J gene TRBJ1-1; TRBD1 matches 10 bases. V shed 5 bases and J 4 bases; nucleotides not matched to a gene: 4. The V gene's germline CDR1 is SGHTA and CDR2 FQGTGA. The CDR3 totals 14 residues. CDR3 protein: CASSRTGGSTEAFF. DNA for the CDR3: TGTGCCAGCAGCCGGACAGGGGGGAGCACTGAAGCTTTCTTT.

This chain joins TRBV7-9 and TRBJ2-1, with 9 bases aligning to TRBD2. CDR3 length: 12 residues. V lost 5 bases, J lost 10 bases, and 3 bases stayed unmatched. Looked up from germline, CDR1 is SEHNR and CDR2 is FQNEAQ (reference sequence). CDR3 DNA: TGTGCCAGCAGCCATACTAGCGGGGAGCAGTTCTTC. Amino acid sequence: CASSHTSGEQFF. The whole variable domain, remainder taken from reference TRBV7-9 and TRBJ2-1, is DTGVSQNPRHKITKRGQNVTFRCDPISEHNRLYWYRQTLGQGPEFLTYFQNEAQLEKSRLLSDRFSAERPKGSFSTLEIQRTEQGDSAMYLCASSHTSGEQFFGPGTRLTVL.

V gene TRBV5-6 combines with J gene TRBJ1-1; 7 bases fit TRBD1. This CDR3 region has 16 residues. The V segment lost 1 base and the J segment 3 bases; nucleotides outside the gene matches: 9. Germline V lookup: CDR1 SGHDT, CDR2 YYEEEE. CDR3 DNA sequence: TGTGCCAGCAGCTTGATTGACAACAGGGGTCACACTGAAGCTTTCTTT. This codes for CASSLIDNRGHTEAFF. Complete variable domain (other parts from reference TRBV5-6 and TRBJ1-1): DAGVTQSPTHLIKTRGQQVTLRCSPKSGHDTVSWYQQALGQGPQFIFQYYEEEERQRGNFPDRFSGHQFPNYSSELNVNALLLGDSALYLCASSLIDNRGHTEAFFGQGTRLTVV.

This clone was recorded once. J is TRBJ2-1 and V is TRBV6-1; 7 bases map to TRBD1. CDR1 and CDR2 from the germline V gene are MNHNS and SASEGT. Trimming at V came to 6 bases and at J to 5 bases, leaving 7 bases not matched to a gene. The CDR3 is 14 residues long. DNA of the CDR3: TGTGCCAGCAGGGGGACAGACGCCAACAATGAGCAGTTCTTC. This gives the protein CASRGTDANNEQFF.

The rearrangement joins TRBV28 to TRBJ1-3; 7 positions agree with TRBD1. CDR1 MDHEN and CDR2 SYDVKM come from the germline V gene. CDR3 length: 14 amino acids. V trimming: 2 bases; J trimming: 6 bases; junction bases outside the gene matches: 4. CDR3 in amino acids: CASSLRDRTNTIYF. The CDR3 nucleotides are TGTGCCAGCAGTTTAAGGGACAGAACAAACACCATATATTTT.

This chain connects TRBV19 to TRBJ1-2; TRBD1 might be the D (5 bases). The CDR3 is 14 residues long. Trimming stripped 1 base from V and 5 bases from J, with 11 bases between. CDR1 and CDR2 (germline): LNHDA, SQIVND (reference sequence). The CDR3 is CASSIGQGLYGYTF. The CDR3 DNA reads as TGTGCCAGTAGTATAGGGCAGGGCTTATATGGCTACACCTTC.